Following are 31 T cell receptor beta chains from one sample sequenced in a study of early T cells in non-severe SARS-CoV-2 infection. One entry per CDR3 protein, called by TCRdb with MiXCR from the 5' RACE reads. Of roughly 80,000 distinct CDR3 sequences in the sample, 11% were seen once. The sample consisted of whole blood, taken at baseline. These TCRs come from an adult who was a healthcare worker with PCR-confirmed SARS-CoV-2 infection or an uninfected control (not recorded which).

This clonotype has a handful of counts. The chain joins TRBV6-1 to TRBJ1-1; a weak D match, TRBD1 (6 bases). Between the trimmed V and J ends, which lost 5 bases and 1 base, there was a span of 8 bases. Germline V gene sequence: CDR1 MNHNS, CDR2 SASEGT. The CDR3 covers 13 residues. The CDR3 bases are TGTGCCAGCAGTCGGACAGCGAACACTGAAGCTTTCTTT. Its translation: CASSRTANTEAFF.

This clonotype was seen more than once but under ten times. CDR3 in amino acids: CASSFFGPYEQYF. DNA for the CDR3: TGTGCCAGCAGCTTCTTCGGCCCCTACGAGCAGTACTTC. The chain uses TRBV14 and TRBJ2-7; D is ambiguous. The CDR3 is 13 residues long. Trimming removed 5 bases at V and 2 bases at J, with 10 bases between. Germline CDR1 and CDR2: SGHDN and FVKESK.

There are a few counts of this clonotype. The J gene is TRBJ2-5, the V gene TRBV28; 10 bases map to TRBD1. The CDR3 has 15 amino acids. Germline V gene sequence: CDR1 MDHEN, CDR2 SYDVKM. V shed 6 bases and J 2 bases; nucleotides not matched to a gene: 6. CDR3 in DNA: TGTGCCAGCAGCGTCGGGACAGGGGTTCAAGAGACCCAGTACTTC. Its protein product is CASSVGTGVQETQYF.

J is TRBJ1-1 and V is TRBV19, with D maybe TRBD1 (5 bases). CDR1 is LNHDA and CDR2 is SQIVND in the germline V gene (reference sequence). Trimming left V 0 bases short and J 5 bases short, with 10 bases between. CDR3 size: 14 residues. The DNA of the CDR3 is TGTGCCAGTAGTATAGACAGGGACTTGACTGAAGCTTTCTTT. It translates to CASSIDRDLTEAFF.

The sample holds a few counts of this clonotype. The J gene is TRBJ2-7, the V gene TRBV29-1; D is uncertain. The CDR3 spans 11 residues. Deletions cut 6 bases from V and 3 bases from J, with 9 bases between. Germline V gene data show CDR1 as SQVTM and CDR2 as ANQGSEA. The CDR3 reads CSVKVFYEQYF. The CDR3 nucleotides are TGCAGCGTAAAGGTGTTCTACGAGCAGTACTTC.

At least ten counts were recorded for this clonotype. The rearrangement joins TRBV12-3 or TRBV12-4 to TRBJ2-1, with a possible D match to TRBD1 (6 bases). V was cut by 9 bases and J by 0 bases, with 15 bases left in between. CDR3 length: 15 amino acids. The CDR3 sequence is CASSLEGGSYNEQFF. The CDR3, as DNA: TGTGCCAGTTCACTGGAAGGGGGCTCCTACAATGAGCAGTTCTTC.

The chain uses TRBV7-8 and TRBJ1-1, with D hard to call. CDR1 is SGHVS, CDR2 FQNEAQ, per germline. CDR3 length equals 15 residues. V was shortened by 3 bases and J by 4 bases, with 15 bases between the two germline ends. CDR3 nucleotide sequence: TGTGCCAGCAGCTTCGGCTTATCACCAACCACTGAAGCTTTCTTT. Translated, it gives CASSFGLSPTTEAFF.

This clonotype occurred many times. The J gene is TRBJ1-5, the V gene TRBV12-3 or TRBV12-4, with D hard to call. The CDR3 has 15 amino acids. The ends were cut back, 5 bases at V and 1 base at J, with 12 bases in the middle. The DNA of the CDR3 is TGTGCCAGCAGTCCCTTGGGGATGAGCAATCAGCCCCAGCATTTT. Translated: CASSPLGMSNQPQHF.

Comments on this clonotype: One junction end disagrees with the germline gene, perhaps due to a read error. The chain has TRBV9 and TRBJ1-3; 7 bases are shared with TRBD1. The CDR3 loop spans 13 amino acids. The V gene's germline CDR1 is SGDLS and CDR2 YYNGEE. The CDR3 sequence: CASSVGTENPIYF. The CDR3 region has the DNA TGTGCCAGCAGCGTTGGGACAGAAAACCCCATATATTTT.

This clonotype was observed many times. The chain links TRBV9 to TRBJ2-7, with TRBD2 matching over 7 bases. Trimming removed 4 bases from V and 5 bases from J; junction bases left unmatched: 12. The CDR3 is 15 residues long. Germline V gene lookup returns CDR1 SGDLS and CDR2 YYNGEE. This chain's CDR3 is CASSPSRGRVHEQYF. The CDR3 coding sequence is TGTGCCAGCAGCCCATCGCGGGGGAGGGTCCACGAGCAGTACTTC.

CDR3 loop: CSVLQGGNTEAFF. The CDR3 bases are TGCAGCGTTCTTCAGGGGGGCAACACTGAAGCTTTCTTT. The genes are TRBV29-1 and TRBJ1-1; 7 bases align to TRBD1. Germline assignment: CDR1 SQVTM and CDR2 ANQGSEA. The CDR3 spans 13 residues. V gave up 5 bases and J gave up 2 bases; unmatched junction bases: 5.

The chain couples TRBV20-1 to TRBJ1-4, with a weak D call TRBD1 (5 bases). The CDR3 has 13 amino acids. Germline values: CDR1 DFQATT, CDR2 SNEGSKA (reference sequence). Trimming took 2 bases from V and 8 from J, leaving 12 bases between them. CDR3 region: CSARSRVGEKLFF. The CDR3 nucleotides are TGCAGTGCTAGAAGCAGGGTCGGCGAAAAACTGTTTTTT.

This clonotype came up a few times. The J gene is TRBJ1-1, the V gene TRBV12-3 or TRBV12-4, with D hard to call. The CDR3 extends over 13 amino acids. V dropped 2 bases and J dropped 3 bases, with 7 bases sitting between them. The CDR3 here is CASSLLRDTEAFF. CDR3 nucleotide sequence: TGTGCCAGCAGTTTATTGAGGGACACTGAAGCTTTCTTT.

This clonotype was detected a few times. The gene calls are TRBV20-1 and TRBJ2-3; TRBD1 matches 7 bases. The CDR3 has 12 amino acids. V lost 6 bases and J lost 1; bases outside the gene matches: 1. Germline V gene sequence: CDR1 DFQATT, CDR2 SNEGSKA (reference sequence). The CDR3 DNA reads TGCAGTGCCGGGACAGGCACAGATACGCAGTATTTT. It encodes CSAGTGTDTQYF.

This clonotype was found many times. The V gene is TRBV9, the J gene TRBJ2-3; no firm D call. Looked up from germline, CDR1 is SGDLS and CDR2 is YYNGEE. The germline V and J ends were trimmed by 4 bases and 0 bases, with 9 bases remaining between them. This CDR3 comprises 14 residues. CDR3 protein: CASSPIRSTDTQYF. The CDR3 bases are TGTGCCAGCAGCCCCATTAGAAGCACAGATACGCAGTATTTT.

The rearrangement links TRBV12-3 or TRBV12-4 to TRBJ1-1; 9 positions agree with TRBD1. V shed 4 bases and J 6 bases; nucleotides not matched to a gene: 9. The CDR3 has 15 amino acids. Written as DNA, the CDR3 is TGTGCCAGCAGTTACGAGGGACAGGGTATGTCTGAAGCTTTCTTT. It yields the protein CASSYEGQGMSEAFF.

The J gene is TRBJ2-3, the V gene TRBV20-1; D ambiguous. V was pared by 0 bases and J by 3 bases, with 7 bases between. Germline CDR1 DFQATT, CDR2 SNEGSKA (reference sequence). This CDR3 contains 13 residues. In DNA form, the CDR3 reads TGCAGTGCTAGAGAGATAGGGACAGATACGCAGTATTTT. Its translation is CSAREIGTDTQYF.

The chain combines TRBV7-2 with TRBJ2-2, with TRBD1 matching 7 bases. Unmatched junction bases numbered 2, after V lost 2 bases and J lost 2 bases. The CDR3 covers 15 residues. CDR1 and CDR2 from the germline V gene are SGHTA and FQGNSA. The CDR3 coding sequence is TGTGCCAGCAGCTTACACAGGGGAAACACCGGGGAGCTGTTTTTT. The encoded protein is CASSLHRGNTGELFF.

This clonotype was counted many times. The rearrangement uses TRBV4-3 and TRBJ2-5; 8 bases are a match to TRBD1. Germline CDR1 is LGHNA and CDR2 is YSLEER. With V trimmed by 3 bases and J by 4 bases, 7 bases remained unmatched. This CDR3 contains 15 residues. The CDR3 loop is CASSHGQGGAETQYF. The CDR3 region has the DNA TGCGCCAGCAGCCATGGACAGGGCGGGGCAGAGACCCAGTACTTC.

This clonotype was picked up many times. The chain has TRBV29-1 and TRBJ1-3; D is ambiguous. The length of the CDR3 is 17 residues. Trimming shortened V by 0 bases and J by 4 bases, and 19 bases separated the two germline ends. Germline V gene sequence: CDR1 SQVTM, CDR2 ANQGSEA. The chain's CDR3 is CSVEDPAGLPGGNTIYF. CDR3 nucleotide sequence: TGCAGCGTTGAAGATCCGGCGGGTCTCCCGGGGGGAAACACCATATATTTT.

V and J are TRBV6-6 and TRBJ2-1, with D hard to call. V lost 6 bases, J lost 7 bases, and 13 bases lay in between. Germline assignment: CDR1 MNHNY and CDR2 SVGAGI (reference sequence). The CDR3 runs to 13 residues. The CDR3 sequence is CASSSDTWNEQFF. The CDR3 DNA sequence: TGTGCCAGCAGCTCTGATACGTGGAATGAGCAGTTCTTC.

This chain uses TRBV6-2 or TRBV6-3 with TRBJ1-6, with a possible D match to TRBD1 (5 bases). The germline V gene has CDR1 MNHEY and CDR2 SVGEGT. The CDR3 sequence is 13 residues long. Trimming took 6 bases from V and 14 from J, leaving 17 bases between them. This chain's CDR3 is CASSPNWGLSLHF. The DNA of the CDR3 is TGTGCCAGCAGCCCGAATTGGGGACTCTCCCTCCACTTT.

This clonotype came up a few times. The genes are TRBV10-3 and TRBJ2-1; D is perhaps TRBD2 (5 bases). Per germline, CDR1 ENHRY and CDR2 SYGVKD. This CDR3 contains 16 residues. Trimming removed 4 bases at V and 0 bases at J, with 13 bases between. CDR3 in amino acids: CAISVRGTSSYNEQFF. The DNA of the CDR3 is TGTGCCATCAGTGTACGGGGTACGAGCTCCTACAATGAGCAGTTCTTC.

The table lists this clonotype with a few counts. This chain connects TRBV29-1 to TRBJ2-7, with D tentatively TRBD1 or TRBD2 (5 bases each). The CDR3 totals 14 residues. Germline V gene data show CDR1 as SQVTM and CDR2 as ANQGSEA. Trimming left V 5 bases short and J 4 bases short, with 18 bases between. The CDR3 DNA reads TGCAGCGTTTCGGCAGGGACGTTAGGATACGAGCAGTACTTC. Translated: CSVSAGTLGYEQYF.

This chain links TRBV19 with TRBJ2-3; 8 bases line up with TRBD1. The junction had 8 bases not matched to a gene; V was cut back by 6 bases and J by 0 bases. The CDR3 loop spans 16 amino acids. Germline values: CDR1 LNHDA, CDR2 SQIVND (reference sequence). CDR3 sequence reads: CASRTGTGRSTDTQYF. Written as DNA, the CDR3 is TGTGCCAGTAGGACCGGGACAGGCCGTAGCACAGATACGCAGTATTTT.

By its share, this clonotype is medium-sized. This rearrangement joins TRBV11-2 to TRBJ2-3; D is uncertain. CDR3 length: 15 amino acids. Germline V CDR1 and CDR2: SGHAT, FQNNGV. Between the trimmed V and J ends, which lost 5 bases and 3 bases, there was a span of 15 bases. CDR3 DNA sequence: TGTGCCAGCAGCCTACGTCACGCCAGGACAGATACGCAGTATTTT. Protein product: CASSLRHARTDTQYF.

The sample holds many counts of this clonotype. The chain couples TRBV6-5 to TRBJ2-7, with D perhaps matching TRBD2 (5 bases). Trimming took 4 bases from V and 2 from J, leaving 12 bases between them. The CDR3 covers 14 residues. CDR1 is MNHEY, CDR2 SVGAGI, per germline. CDR3 region: CASSLNPGTYEQYF. The CDR3 region has the DNA TGTGCCAGCAGTTTGAACCCCGGGACCTACGAGCAGTACTTC.

V gene TRBV10-2 combines with J gene TRBJ2-5; weak D call: TRBD2 (5 bases). Trimming removed 5 bases from V and 7 bases from J, with 20 bases in between. The CDR3 contains 15 residues. Germline assignment: CDR1 WSHSY and CDR2 SAAADI. The CDR3 here is CASSRLARQGGTQYF. The CDR3 DNA reads TGCGCCAGCAGTCGGCTAGCACGACAAGGAGGGACCCAGTACTTC.

This clonotype was recorded a few times. This chain connects TRBV3-1 to TRBJ2-5; TRBD2 matches at 8 bases. V lost 1 base, J lost 0 bases, and 4 bases stayed unmatched. Looked up from germline, CDR1 is LGHDT and CDR2 is YNNKEL (reference sequence). The CDR3 consists of 16 residues. The CDR3 loop is CASSQAVAGNQETQYF. In DNA form, the CDR3 reads TGTGCCAGCAGCCAAGCCGTAGCGGGGAACCAAGAGACCCAGTACTTC.

This clonotype occurred a few times. The V and J genes are TRBV29-1 and TRBJ2-2, with D unresolved. The CDR3 is made up of 14 amino acids. Germline V gene lookup returns CDR1 SQVTM and CDR2 ANQGSEA. The V and J ends lost 6 bases and 2 bases respectively, with 13 bases between them. The CDR3 region has the DNA TGCAGCGTGAGTGGGATTTCAAACACCGGGGAGCTGTTTTTT. Amino acids: CSVSGISNTGELFF.

This clonotype was counted between two and nine times. V is TRBV12-3 or TRBV12-4 and J is TRBJ2-7; 11 bases line up with TRBD1. This CDR3 is built from 16 residues. Germline trimming cut 5 bases from V and 8 bases from J; bases unmatched to any gene: 14. This CDR3 is CASSPQGTGGVTKQYF. The CDR3, as DNA: TGTGCCAGCAGTCCACAAGGGACAGGGGGGGTCACGAAGCAGTACTTC.